This T cell receptor beta chain was profiled in a study of shared clonotypes between healthy human individuals. CDR3 length equals 15 residues. Germline V gene data show CDR1 as SGDLS and CDR2 as YYNGEE. Deletions cut 0 bases from V and 4 bases from J, with 10 bases between. Some clones are missing from TCRdb's copy, which holds only in-frame ones; the method was immunoSEQ multiplex PCR. The table includes more than 450,000 clones, less than 85% detected once. The rearrangement links TRBV9 to TRBJ2-2, with D perhaps matching TRBD2 (6 bases). This TCR was recovered from a woman in her 40s in good health. Some clones in this sample may be carry-over from other donors' samples. The sample comprised PBMCs. CDR3 sequence reads: CASSVGASATGELFF. The CDR3 DNA reads as TGTGCCAGCAGCGTAGGGGCTAGCGCCACCGGGGAGCTGTTTTTT.